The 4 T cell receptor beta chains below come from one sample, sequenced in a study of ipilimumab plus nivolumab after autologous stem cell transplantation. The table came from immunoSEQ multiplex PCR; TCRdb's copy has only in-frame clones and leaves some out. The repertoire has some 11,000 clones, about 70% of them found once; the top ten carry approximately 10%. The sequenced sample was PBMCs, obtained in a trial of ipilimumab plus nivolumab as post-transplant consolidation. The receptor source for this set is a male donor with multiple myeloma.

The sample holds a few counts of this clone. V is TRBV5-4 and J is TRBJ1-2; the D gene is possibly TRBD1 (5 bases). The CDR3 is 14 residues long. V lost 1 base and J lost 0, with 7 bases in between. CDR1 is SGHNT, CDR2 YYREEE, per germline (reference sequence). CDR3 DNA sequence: TGTGCCAGCAGCTTGCGGGGGGCTAACTATGGCTACACCTTC. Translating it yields CASSLRGANYGYTF.

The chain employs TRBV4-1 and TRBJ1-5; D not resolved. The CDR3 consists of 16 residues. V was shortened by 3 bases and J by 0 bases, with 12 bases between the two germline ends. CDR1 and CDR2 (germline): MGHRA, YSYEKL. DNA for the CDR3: TGCGCCAGCAGCCATTCTGAAGCCCTTAGCAATCAGCCCCAGCATTTT. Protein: CASSHSEALSNQPQHF.

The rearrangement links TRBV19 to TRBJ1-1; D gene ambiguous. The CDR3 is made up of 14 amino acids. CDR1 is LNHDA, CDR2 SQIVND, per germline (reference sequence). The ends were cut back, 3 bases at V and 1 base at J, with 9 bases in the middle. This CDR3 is CASSIGRENTEAFF. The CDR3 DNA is TGTGCCAGTAGTATCGGACGGGAGAACACTGAAGCTTTCTTT.

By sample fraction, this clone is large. The CDR3 DNA reads as TGTGCCAGCAGCTTAGAGGGCAGGACGGGCTACACCTTC. Encoded protein: CASSLEGRTGYTF. The V and J genes are TRBV7-9 and TRBJ1-2; D is unclear. Deletions cut 1 base from V and 8 bases from J, with 11 bases between. Germline CDR1 and CDR2: SEHNR and FQNEAQ (reference sequence). The CDR3 runs 13 residues.